Reported below is one TCR beta chain. The protocol was immunoSEQ multiplex PCR, while the TCRdb copy is restricted to in-frame clones and leaves out a portion. Here the sample spans fewer than 4,500 clones, over 85% being singletons. These data originate in a study of tumor T cells in aggressive B-cell lymphoma. In germline, CDR1 is SGHRS, CDR2 YFSETQ. The V and J ends lost 3 bases and 6 bases respectively, with 14 bases between them. This CDR3 has 14 amino acids. The origin of this receptor is an adult with diffuse large B cell lymphoma. This chain uses TRBV5-1 with TRBJ2-3; D is perhaps TRBD1 (5 bases). The sample taken for sequencing was tumor tissue. The CDR3 protein is CASSSQGDLDTQYF. The CDR3 DNA reads as TGCGCCAGCAGCTCTCAAGGGGATTTGGATACGCAGTATTTT.